This T cell receptor (beta chain) was obtained from a study of tumor and adjacent non-tumor tissue in lung cancer. The overall study: About 4.2 million productive TCRbeta reads were obtained per sample on average.

Three rounds of nested PCR, following a modified ARM-PCR protocol, produced the TCRbeta library. TCRdb re-called the multiplex PCR reads through MiXCR, storing one row per CDR3 protein. The sample yields about 86,000 distinct CDR3 sequences, 65% to 80% seen once. About this clonotype: At one end, the junction sequence differs from germline, possibly due to a read error.

This sample's RNA came from whole unsorted tissue. More than 3 cm separated this lung sample from the edge of the tumor. The sample comprised distant non-tumor lung tissue. This TCR came from a woman aged 45-65 years with non-small cell lung cancer.

CDR3 protein: CGSSEGDGRYEQYF. The CDR3 DNA reads as TGTGGCAGCAGTGAGGGTGACGGGAGGTACGAGCAGTACTTC. This chain joins TRBV28 and TRBJ2-7; 7 bases agree with TRBD2. Looked up from germline, CDR1 is MDHEN and CDR2 is SYDVKM. CDR3 length equals 14 residues.